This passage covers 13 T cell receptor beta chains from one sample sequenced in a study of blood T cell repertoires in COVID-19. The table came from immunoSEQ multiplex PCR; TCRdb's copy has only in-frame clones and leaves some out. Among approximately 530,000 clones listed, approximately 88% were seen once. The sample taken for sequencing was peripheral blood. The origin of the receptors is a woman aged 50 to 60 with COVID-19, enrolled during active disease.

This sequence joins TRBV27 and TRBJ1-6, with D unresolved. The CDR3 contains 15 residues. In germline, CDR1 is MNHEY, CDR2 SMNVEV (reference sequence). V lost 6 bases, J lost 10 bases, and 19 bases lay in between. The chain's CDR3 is CASRPEGGIGSPLHF. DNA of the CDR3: TGTGCCAGCAGGCCCGAGGGCGGAATAGGATCACCCCTCCACTTT.

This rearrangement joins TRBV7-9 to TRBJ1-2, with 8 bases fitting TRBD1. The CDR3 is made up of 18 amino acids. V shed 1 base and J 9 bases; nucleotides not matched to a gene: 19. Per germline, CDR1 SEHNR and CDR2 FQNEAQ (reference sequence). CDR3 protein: CASSLDAFNRGDEFSYTF. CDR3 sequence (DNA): TGTGCCAGCAGCTTAGACGCTTTTAACAGGGGGGATGAATTTAGCTACACCTTC.

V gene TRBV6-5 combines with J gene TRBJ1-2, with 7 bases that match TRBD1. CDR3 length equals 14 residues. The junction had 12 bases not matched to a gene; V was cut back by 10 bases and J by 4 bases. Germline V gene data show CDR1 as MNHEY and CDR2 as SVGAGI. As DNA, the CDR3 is TGTGCCATTTCGCTGACAGGGATTGGCTATGGCTACACCTTC. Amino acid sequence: CAISLTGIGYGYTF.

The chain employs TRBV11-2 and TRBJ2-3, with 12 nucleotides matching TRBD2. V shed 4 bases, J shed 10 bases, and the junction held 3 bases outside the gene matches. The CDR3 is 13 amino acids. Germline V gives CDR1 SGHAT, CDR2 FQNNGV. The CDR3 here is CASSSSSGGAQYF. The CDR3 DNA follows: TGTGCCAGCAGCTCCTCTAGCGGGGGGGCGCAGTATTTT.

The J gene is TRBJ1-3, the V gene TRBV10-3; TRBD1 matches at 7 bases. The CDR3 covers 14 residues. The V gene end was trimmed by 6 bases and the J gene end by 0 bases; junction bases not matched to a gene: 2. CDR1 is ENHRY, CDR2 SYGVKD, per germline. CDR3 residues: CAISRQGSGNTIYF. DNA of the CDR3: TGTGCCATCAGCCGACAGGGCTCTGGAAACACCATATATTTT.

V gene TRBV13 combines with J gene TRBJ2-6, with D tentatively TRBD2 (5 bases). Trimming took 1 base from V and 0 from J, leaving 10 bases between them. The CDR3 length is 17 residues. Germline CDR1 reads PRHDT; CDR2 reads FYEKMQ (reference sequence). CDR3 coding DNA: TGTGCCAGCAGCTTAGAGGGCGGACTCTCTGGGGCCAACGTCCTGACTTTC. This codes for CASSLEGGLSGANVLTF. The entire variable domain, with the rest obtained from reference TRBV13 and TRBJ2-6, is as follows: AAGVIQSPRHLIKEKRETATLKCYPIPRHDTVYWYQQGPGQDPQFLISFYEKMQSDKGSIPDRFSAQQFSDYHSELNMSSLELGDSALYFCASSLEGGLSGANVLTFGAGSRLTVL.

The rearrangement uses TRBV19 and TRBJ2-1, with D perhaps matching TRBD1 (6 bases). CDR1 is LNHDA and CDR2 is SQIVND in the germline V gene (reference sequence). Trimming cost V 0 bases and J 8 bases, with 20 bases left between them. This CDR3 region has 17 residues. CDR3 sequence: CASSIDLGQGFPHEQFF. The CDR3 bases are TGTGCCAGTAGTATAGATCTAGGTCAGGGGTTCCCCCATGAGCAGTTCTTC.

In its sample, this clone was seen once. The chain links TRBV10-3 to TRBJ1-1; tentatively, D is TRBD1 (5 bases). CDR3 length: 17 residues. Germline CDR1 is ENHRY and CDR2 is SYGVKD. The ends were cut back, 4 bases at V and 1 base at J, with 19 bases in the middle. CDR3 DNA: TGTGCCATCAGTGGGGGACTGCTGACAGAGGGGAACACTGAAGCTTTCTTT. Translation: CAISGGLLTEGNTEAFF.

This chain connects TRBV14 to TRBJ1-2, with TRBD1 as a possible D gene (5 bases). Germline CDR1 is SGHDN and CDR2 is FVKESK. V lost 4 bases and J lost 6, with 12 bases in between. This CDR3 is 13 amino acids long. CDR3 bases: TGTGCCAGCAGCCCCCGGGGGTTTAATGGCTACACCTTC. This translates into CASSPRGFNGYTF.

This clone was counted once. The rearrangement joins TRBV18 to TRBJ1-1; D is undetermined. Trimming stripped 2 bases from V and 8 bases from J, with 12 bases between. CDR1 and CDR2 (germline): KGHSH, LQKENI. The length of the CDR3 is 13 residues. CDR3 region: CASSPLGSEEAFF. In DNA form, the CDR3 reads TGTGCCAGCTCACCATTGGGCTCCGAGGAAGCTTTCTTT.

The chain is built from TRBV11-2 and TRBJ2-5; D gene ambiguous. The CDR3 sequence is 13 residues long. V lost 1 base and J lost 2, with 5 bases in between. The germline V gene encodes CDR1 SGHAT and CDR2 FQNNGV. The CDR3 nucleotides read TGTGCCAGCAGCTTAGGGGCACAAGAGACCCAGTACTTC. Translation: CASSLGAQETQYF.

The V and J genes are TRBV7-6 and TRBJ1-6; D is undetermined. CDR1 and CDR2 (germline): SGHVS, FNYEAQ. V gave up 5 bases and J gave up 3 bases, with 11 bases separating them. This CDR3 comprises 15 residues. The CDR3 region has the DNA TGTGCCAGCAGCCCGCTTGAGGGCTATAATTCACCCCTCCACTTT. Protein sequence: CASSPLEGYNSPLHF.

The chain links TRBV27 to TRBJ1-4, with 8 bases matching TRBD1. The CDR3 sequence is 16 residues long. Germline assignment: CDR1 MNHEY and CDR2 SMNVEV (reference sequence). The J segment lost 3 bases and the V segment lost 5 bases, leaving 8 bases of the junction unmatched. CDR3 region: CASSPRTGRPNEKLFF. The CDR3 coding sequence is TGTGCCAGCAGTCCCCGGACAGGGCGGCCTAATGAAAAACTGTTTTTT.